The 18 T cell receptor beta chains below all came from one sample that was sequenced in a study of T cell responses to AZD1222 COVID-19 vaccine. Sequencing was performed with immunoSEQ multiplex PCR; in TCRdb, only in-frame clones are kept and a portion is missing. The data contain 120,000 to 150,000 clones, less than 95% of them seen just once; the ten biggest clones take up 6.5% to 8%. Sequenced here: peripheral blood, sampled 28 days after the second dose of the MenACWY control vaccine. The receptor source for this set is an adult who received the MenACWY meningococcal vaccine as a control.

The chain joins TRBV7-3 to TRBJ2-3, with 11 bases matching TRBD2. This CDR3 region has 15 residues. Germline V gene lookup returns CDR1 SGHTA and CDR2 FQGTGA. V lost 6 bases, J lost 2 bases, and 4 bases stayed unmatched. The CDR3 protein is CASRLAGGDTDTQYF. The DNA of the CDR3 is TGTGCCAGCAGGCTAGCGGGGGGAGACACAGATACGCAGTATTTT.

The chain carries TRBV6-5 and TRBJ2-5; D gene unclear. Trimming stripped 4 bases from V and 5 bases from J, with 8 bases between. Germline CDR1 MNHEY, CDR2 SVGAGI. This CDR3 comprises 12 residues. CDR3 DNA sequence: TGTGCCAGCAGTTCCCAGCCGGAGACCCAGTACTTC. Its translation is CASSSQPETQYF.

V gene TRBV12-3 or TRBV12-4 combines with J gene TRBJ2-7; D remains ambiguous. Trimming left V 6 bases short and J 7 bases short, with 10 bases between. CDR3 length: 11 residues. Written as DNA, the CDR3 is TGTGCCAGCAGAAACCAACAGGAGCAGTACTTC. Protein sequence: CASRNQQEQYF.

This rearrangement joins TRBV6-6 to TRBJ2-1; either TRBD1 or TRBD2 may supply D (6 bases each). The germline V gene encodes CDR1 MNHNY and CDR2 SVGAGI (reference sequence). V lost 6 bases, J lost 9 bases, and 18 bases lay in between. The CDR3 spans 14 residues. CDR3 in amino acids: CASSPPGGGIEQFF. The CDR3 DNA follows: TGTGCCAGCAGCCCGCCCGGGGGCGGGATTGAGCAGTTCTTC.

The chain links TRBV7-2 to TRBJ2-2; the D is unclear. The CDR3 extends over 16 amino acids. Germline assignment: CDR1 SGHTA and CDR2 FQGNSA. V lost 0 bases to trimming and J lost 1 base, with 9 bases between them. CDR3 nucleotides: TGTGCCAGCAGCTTAGCGTGGGCAGGGAACACCGGGGAGCTGTTTTTT. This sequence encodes CASSLAWAGNTGELFF.

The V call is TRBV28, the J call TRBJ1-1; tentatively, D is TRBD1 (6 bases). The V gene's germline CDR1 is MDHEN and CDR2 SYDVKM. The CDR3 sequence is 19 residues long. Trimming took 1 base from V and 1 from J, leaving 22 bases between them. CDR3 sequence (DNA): TGTGCCAGCAGTTTATATATAGCCCCCTCGGGGGGCCAGAACACTGAAGCTTTCTTT. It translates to CASSLYIAPSGGQNTEAFF.

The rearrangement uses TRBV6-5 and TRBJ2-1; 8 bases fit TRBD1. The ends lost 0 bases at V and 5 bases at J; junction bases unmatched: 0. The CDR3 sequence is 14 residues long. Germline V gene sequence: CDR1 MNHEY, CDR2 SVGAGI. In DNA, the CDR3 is TGTGCCAGCAGTTACTCGACAGGGGACAATGAGCAGTTCTTC. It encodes CASSYSTGDNEQFF.

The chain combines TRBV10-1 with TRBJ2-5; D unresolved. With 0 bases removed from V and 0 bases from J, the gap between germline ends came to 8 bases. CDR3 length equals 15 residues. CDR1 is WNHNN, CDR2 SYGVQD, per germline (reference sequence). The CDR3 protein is CASSESRDNQETQYF. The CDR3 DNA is TGCGCCAGCAGTGAGTCCCGAGACAACCAAGAGACCCAGTACTTC.

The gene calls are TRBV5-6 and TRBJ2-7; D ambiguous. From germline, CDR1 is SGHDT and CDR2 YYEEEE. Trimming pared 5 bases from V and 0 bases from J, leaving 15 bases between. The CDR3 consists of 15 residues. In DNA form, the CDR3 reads TGTGCCAGCAGTGTCGGACGGCTGTCCTCCTACGAGCAGTACTTC. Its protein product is CASSVGRLSSYEQYF.

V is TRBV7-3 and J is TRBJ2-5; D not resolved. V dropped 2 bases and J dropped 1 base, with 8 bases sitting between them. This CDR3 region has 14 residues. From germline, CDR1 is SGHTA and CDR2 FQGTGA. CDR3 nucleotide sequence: TGTGCCAGCAGCTTAGCGCCCTCCCAAGAGACCCAGTACTTC. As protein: CASSLAPSQETQYF. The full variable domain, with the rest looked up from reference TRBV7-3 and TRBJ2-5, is GAGVSQTPSNKVTEKGKYVELRCDPISGHTALYWYRQSLGQGPEFLIYFQGTGAADDSGLPNDRFFAVRPEGSVSTLKIQRTERGDSAVYLCASSLAPSQETQYFGPGTRLLVL.

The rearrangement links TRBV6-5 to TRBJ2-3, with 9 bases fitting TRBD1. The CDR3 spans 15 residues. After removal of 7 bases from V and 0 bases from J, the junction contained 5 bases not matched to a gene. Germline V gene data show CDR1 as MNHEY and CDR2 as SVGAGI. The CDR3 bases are TGTGCCAGCAACCCGACAGGGGGTAGCACAGATACGCAGTATTTT. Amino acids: CASNPTGGSTDTQYF.

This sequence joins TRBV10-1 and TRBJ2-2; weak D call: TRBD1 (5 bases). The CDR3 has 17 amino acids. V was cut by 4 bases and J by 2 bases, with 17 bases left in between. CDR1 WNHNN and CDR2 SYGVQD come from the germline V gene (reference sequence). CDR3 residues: CASSGARLTENTGELFF. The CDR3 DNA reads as TGCGCCAGCAGTGGGGCCCGATTGACAGAAAACACCGGGGAGCTGTTTTTT.

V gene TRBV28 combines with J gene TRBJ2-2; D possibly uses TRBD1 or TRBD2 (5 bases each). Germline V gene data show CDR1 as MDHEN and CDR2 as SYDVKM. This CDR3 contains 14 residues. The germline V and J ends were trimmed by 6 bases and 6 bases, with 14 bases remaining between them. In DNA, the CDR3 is TGTGCCAGCAGCCCCCCAGAGGGGTCCGGGGAGCTGTTTTTT. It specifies CASSPPEGSGELFF.

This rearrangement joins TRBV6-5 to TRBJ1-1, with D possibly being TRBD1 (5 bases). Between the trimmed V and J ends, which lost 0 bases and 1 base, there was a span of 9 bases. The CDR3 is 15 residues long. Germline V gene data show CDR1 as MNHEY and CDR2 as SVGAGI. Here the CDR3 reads CASSYSWGGNTEAFF. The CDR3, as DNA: TGTGCCAGCAGTTACTCGTGGGGCGGGAACACTGAAGCTTTCTTT.

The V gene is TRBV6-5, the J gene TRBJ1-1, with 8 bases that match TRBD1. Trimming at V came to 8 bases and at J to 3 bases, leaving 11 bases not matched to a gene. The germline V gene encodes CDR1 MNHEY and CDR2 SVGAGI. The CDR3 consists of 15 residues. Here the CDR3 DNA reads TGTGCCAGCCTACGACGCCAGGGGGCGGACACTGAAGCTTTCTTT. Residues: CASLRRQGADTEAFF.

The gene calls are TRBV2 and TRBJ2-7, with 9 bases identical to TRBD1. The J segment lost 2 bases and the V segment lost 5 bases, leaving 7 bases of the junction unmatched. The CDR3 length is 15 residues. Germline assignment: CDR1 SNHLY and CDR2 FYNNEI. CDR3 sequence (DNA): TGTGCCAGCAGTAATCCGGGACAGGGTGCCTACGAGCAGTACTTC. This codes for CASSNPGQGAYEQYF.

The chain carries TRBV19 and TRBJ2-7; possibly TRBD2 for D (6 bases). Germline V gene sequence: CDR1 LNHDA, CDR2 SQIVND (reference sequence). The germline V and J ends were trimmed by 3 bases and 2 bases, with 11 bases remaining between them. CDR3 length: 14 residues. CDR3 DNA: TGTGCCAGTAGTATGACTAGTCTCACCTACGAGCAGTACTTC. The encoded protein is CASSMTSLTYEQYF.

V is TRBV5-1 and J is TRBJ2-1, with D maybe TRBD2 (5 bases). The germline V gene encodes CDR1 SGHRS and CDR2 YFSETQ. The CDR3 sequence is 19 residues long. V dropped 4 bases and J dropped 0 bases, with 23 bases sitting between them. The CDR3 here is CASSGDLWRPLFSYNEQFF. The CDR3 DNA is TGCGCCAGCAGCGGAGACCTTTGGAGGCCCCTATTCTCCTACAATGAGCAGTTCTTC.